This TCR beta chain was recovered during a study of CD8+ T cells in alopecia areata. Sample treatment: oral pan-JAK inhibitor, 5-10 mg twice daily. Germline loops: CDR1 SGHTA, CDR2 FQGNSA. The CDR3 is made up of 15 amino acids. The V and J ends lost 5 bases and 4 bases, in that order; junction bases with no gene match: 8. Extracted RNA was reverse transcribed into cDNA, the sequencing template. Profiled with immunoSEQ multiplex PCR; TCRdb holds only in-frame clones, not every one. The data show under 200,000 clones, less than 70% seen once. The TCR sequence derives from a human donor with alopecia areata. This chain connects TRBV7-2 to TRBJ2-7, with 10 bases that match TRBD2. The specimen was CD4+ T cells sorted from blood, collected at week 24, from a patient treated with tofacitinib. The CDR3 region has the DNA TGTGCCAGCAGCCGAAGGACTAGCGGAAATTACGAGCAGTACTTC. Its protein is CASSRRTSGNYEQYF.